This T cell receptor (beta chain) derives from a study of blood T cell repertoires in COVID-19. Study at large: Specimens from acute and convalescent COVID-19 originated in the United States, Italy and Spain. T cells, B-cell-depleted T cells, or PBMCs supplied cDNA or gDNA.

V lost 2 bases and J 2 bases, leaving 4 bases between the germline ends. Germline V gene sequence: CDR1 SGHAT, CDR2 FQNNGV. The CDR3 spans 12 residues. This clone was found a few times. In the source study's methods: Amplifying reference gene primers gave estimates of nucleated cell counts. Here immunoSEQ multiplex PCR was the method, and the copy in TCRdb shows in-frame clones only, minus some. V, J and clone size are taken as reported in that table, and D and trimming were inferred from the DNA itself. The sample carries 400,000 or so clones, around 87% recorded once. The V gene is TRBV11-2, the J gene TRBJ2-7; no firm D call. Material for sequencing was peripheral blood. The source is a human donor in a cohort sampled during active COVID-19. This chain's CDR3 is CASSLSPYEQYF. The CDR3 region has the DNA TGTGCCAGCAGCTTATCTCCCTACGAGCAGTACTTC.